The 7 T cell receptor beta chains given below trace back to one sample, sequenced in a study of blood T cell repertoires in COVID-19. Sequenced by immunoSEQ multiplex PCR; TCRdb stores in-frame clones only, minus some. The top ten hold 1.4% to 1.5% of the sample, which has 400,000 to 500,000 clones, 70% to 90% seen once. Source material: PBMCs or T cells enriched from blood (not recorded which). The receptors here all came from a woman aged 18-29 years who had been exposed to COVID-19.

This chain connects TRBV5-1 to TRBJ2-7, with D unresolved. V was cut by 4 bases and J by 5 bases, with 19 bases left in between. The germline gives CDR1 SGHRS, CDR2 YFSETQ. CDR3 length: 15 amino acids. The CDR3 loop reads CASSHSVTVPNEQYF. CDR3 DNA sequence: TGCGCCAGCAGCCATTCAGTAACAGTCCCCAACGAGCAGTACTTC.

This CDR3 reads CASSFQAGRGRGGTQYF. The CDR3 nucleotides read TGTGCCAGCAGTTTTCAGGCGGGCAGGGGGCGCGGGGGGACCCAGTACTTC. The chain carries TRBV28 and TRBJ2-5; D perhaps matches TRBD1 (8 bases). The CDR3 consists of 17 residues. Trimming pared 3 bases from V and 7 bases from J, leaving 24 bases between. Germline-derived CDR1 and CDR2 are MDHEN and SYDVKM.

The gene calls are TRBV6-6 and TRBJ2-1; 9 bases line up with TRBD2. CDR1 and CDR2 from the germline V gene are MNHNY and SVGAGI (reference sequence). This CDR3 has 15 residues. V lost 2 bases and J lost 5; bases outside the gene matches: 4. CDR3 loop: CASSYGGGANNEQFF. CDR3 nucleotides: TGTGCCAGCAGTTACGGCGGGGGGGCCAACAATGAGCAGTTCTTC.

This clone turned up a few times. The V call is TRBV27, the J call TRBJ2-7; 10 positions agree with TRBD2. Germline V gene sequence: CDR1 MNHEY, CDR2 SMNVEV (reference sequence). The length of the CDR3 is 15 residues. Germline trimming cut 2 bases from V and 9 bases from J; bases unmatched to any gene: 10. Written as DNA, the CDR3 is TGTGCCAGCAGTTTAGGAGGACTAGCGGAGAGGGGGCAGTACTTC. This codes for CASSLGGLAERGQYF.

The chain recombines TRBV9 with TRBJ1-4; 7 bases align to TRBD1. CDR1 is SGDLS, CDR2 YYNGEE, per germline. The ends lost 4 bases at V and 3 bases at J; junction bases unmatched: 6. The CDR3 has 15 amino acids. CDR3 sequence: CASSRGGQSNEKLFF. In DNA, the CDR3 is TGTGCCAGCAGCCGGGGGGGACAGTCTAATGAAAAACTGTTTTTT.

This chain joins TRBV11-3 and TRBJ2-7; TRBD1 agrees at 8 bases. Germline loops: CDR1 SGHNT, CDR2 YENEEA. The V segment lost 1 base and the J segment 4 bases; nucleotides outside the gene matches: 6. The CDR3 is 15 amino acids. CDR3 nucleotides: TGTGCCAGCAGCTTAGGGACAGGGACCCAATACGAGCAGTACTTC. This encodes CASSLGTGTQYEQYF.

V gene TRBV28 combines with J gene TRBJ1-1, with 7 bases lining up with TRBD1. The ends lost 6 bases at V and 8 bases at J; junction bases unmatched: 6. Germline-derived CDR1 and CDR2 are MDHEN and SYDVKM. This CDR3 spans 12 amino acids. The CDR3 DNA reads TGTGCCAGCAGACCTCTGACAGGGGAAGCTTTCTTT. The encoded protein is CASRPLTGEAFF.